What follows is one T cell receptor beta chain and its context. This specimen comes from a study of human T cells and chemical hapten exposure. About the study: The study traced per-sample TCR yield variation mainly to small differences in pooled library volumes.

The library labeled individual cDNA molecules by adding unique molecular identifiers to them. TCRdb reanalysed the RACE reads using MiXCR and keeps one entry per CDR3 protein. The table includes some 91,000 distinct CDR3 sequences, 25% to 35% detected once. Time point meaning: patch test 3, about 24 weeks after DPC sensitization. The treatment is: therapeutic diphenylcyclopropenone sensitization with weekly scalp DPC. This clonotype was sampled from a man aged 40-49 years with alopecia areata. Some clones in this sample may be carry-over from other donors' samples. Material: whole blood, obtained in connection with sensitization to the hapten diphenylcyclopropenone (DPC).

The CDR3 nucleotides are TGCAGTGCTAGCAGACAGGGGACGAACACTGAAGCTTTCTTT. Translation gives CSASRQGTNTEAFF. V usage is TRBV20-1 and J usage is TRBJ1-1; 8 bases align to TRBD1. Germline CDR1 reads DFQATT; CDR2 reads SNEGSKA (reference sequence). V lost 3 bases to trimming and J lost 1 base; unmatched junction nucleotides: 4. This CDR3 comprises 14 residues.